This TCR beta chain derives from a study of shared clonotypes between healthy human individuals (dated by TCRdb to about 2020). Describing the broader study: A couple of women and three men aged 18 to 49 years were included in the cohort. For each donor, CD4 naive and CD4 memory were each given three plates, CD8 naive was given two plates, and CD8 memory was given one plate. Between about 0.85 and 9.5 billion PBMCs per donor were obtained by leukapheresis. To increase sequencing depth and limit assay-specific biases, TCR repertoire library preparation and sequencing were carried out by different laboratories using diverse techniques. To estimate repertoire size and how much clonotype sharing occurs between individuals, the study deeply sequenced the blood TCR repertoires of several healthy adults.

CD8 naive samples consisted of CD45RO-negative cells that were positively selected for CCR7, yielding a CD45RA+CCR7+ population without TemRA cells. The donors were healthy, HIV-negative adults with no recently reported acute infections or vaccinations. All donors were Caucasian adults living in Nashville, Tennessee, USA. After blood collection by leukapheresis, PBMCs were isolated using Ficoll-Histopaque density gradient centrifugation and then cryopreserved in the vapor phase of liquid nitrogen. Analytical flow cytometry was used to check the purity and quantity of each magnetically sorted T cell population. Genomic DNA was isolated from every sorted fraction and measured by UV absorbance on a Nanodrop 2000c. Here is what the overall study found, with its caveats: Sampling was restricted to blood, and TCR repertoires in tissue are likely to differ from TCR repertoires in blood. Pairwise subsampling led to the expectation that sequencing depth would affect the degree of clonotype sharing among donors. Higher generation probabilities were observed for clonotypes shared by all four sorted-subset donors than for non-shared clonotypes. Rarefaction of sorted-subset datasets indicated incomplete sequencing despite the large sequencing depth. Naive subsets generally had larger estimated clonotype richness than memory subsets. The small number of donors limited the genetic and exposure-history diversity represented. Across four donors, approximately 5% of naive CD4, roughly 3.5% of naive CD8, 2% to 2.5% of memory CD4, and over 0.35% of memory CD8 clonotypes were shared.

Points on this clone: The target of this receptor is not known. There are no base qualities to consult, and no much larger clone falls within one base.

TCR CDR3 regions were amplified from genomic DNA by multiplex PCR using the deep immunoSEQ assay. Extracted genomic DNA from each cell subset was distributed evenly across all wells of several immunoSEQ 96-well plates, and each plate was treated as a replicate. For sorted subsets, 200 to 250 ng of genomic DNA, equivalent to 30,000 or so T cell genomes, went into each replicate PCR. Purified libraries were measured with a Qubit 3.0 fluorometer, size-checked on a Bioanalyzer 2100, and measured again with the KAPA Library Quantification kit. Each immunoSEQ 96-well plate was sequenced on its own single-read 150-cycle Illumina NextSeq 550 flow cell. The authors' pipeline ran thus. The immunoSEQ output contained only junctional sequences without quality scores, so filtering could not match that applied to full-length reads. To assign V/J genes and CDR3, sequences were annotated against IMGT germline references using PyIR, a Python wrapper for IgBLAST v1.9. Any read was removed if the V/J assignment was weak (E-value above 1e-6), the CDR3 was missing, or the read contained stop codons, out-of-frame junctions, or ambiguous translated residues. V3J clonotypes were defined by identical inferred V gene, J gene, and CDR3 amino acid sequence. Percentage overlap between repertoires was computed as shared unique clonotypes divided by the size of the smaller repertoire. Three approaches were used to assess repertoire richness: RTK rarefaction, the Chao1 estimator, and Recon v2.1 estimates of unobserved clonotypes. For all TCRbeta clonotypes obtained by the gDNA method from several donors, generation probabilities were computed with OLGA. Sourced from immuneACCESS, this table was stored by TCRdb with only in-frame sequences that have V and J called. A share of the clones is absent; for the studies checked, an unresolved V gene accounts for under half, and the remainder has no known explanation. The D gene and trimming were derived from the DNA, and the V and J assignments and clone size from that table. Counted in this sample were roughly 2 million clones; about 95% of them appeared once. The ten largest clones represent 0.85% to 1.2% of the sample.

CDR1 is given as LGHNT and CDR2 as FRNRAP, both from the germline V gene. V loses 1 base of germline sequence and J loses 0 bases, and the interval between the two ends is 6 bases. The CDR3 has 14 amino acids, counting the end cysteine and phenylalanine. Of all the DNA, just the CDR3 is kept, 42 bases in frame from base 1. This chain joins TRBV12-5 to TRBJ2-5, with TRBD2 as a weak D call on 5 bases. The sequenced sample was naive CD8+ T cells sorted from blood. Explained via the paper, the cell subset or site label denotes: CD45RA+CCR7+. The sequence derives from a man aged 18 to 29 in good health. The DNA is TGTGCTAGTGGTTTGGGAGGGAACCAAGAGACCCAGTACTTC. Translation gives CASGLGGNQETQYF.